The 9 T cell receptor beta chains given below trace back to one sample, sequenced in a study of shared clonotypes between healthy human individuals (dated by TCRdb to the early 2020s). Libraries were made using the immunoSEQ multiplex PCR assay. TCRdb mirrors the immuneACCESS table, restricted to in-frame sequences. Some clones are absent from its copies; in checked studies, under half trace to an unresolved V gene, and the reason for the others is unknown. The sample includes 2 million to 2.5 million clones, with around 92% observed a single time. The top ten clonotypes cover 0.37% of the sample. The sequencing input was naive CD4+ T cells from PBMCs. Sample cell subset or site, as interpreted from the label and publication: CD45RA+ positively selected. These receptors were obtained from a man aged 18 to 29 in good health. Some clones in this sample may be carry-over from other donors' samples.

The rearrangement links TRBV18 to TRBJ2-6, with TRBD2 as a possible D gene (5 bases). Germline CDR1 KGHSH, CDR2 LQKENI. Deletions cut 0 bases from V and 4 bases from J, with 19 bases between. The CDR3 is made up of 19 amino acids. The CDR3 sequence is CASSPPDGVPFSGANVLTF. The CDR3 DNA reads as TGTGCCAGCTCACCACCGGACGGGGTACCCTTTTCCGGGGCCAACGTCCTGACTTTC.

This clone appeared a single time. This chain uses TRBV30 with TRBJ1-2; D uncertain. Between the trimmed V and J ends, which lost 4 bases and 5 bases, there was a span of 17 bases. The CDR3 runs to 14 residues. CDR1 GTSNPN and CDR2 SVGIG come from the germline V gene (reference sequence). The CDR3 bases are TGTGCCTGGACGAAACAAACCCGATCATATGGCTACACCTTC. The encoded protein is CAWTKQTRSYGYTF.

The chain couples TRBV6-5 to TRBJ2-7; 7 bases line up with TRBD2. The CDR3 is made up of 14 amino acids. CDR1 and CDR2 from the germline V gene are MNHEY and SVGAGI. J gave up 4 bases and V 2 bases, and 5 bases lay outside the gene matches. The CDR3, as DNA: TGTGCCAGCAGTTACGAGGGAGGGCCGTACGAGCAGTACTTC. It encodes CASSYEGGPYEQYF.

This rearrangement joins TRBV4-2 to TRBJ2-1, with 8 nucleotides matching TRBD2. The CDR3 extends over 16 amino acids. With 4 bases clipped from V and 0 bases from J, the junction kept 5 bases outside the gene matches. The germline V gene has CDR1 LGHNA and CDR2 YNFKEQ. The CDR3 nucleotides are TGTGCCAGCAGCCTTTTAGCGGGAATCTCCTACAATGAGCAGTTCTTC. Encoded protein: CASSLLAGISYNEQFF.

V gene TRBV28 combines with J gene TRBJ1-2; D gene uncertain. Germline V gene lookup returns CDR1 MDHEN and CDR2 SYDVKM. The V end was cut by 6 bases, the J end by 1 base, with 9 bases between. The CDR3 runs 13 residues. CDR3 sequence (DNA): TGTGCCAGCAGACGAACCATTAACTATGGCTACACCTTC. Its translation: CASRRTINYGYTF.

The CDR3 sequence is CASTENGPYGYTF. The CDR3 bases are TGTGCCAGCACCGAAAATGGGCCCTATGGCTACACCTTC. V usage is TRBV28 and J usage is TRBJ1-2; no clear D gene. The CDR3 runs 13 residues. The V end lost 7 bases, the J end lost 4 bases, and 13 bases lay between the germline ends. Germline V gene sequence: CDR1 MDHEN, CDR2 SYDVKM.

The J gene is TRBJ1-5, the V gene TRBV6-5, with 7 bases that match TRBD1. V trimming: 2 bases; J trimming: 4 bases; junction bases outside the gene matches: 2. Germline V gene data show CDR1 as MNHEY and CDR2 as SVGAGI. This CDR3 has 14 amino acids. The CDR3 loop is CASSYGQENQPQHF. For the CDR3, the DNA is TGTGCCAGCAGTTACGGACAGGAGAATCAGCCCCAGCATTTT.

This clone was counted a single time. CDR3 coding DNA: TGTGCCAGCAGCCGGGACAGGGGGCTACCGGATACGCAGTATTTT. Translating gives CASSRDRGLPDTQYF. The chain recombines TRBV5-6 with TRBJ2-3; TRBD1 matches at 12 bases. Unmatched junction bases numbered 6, after V lost 4 bases and J lost 6 bases. Germline-derived CDR1 and CDR2 are SGHDT and YYEEEE. CDR3 length: 15 amino acids.

This rearrangement joins TRBV4-1 to TRBJ1-2, with 9 bases fitting TRBD1. The germline CDR1 and CDR2 sequences are MGHRA and YSYEKL. The V and J ends lost 0 bases and 7 bases, in that order; junction bases with no gene match: 0. This CDR3 region has 13 residues. DNA of the CDR3: TGCGCCAGCAGCCAAGAGGGACAGGGTGGCTACACCTTC. This encodes CASSQEGQGGYTF.